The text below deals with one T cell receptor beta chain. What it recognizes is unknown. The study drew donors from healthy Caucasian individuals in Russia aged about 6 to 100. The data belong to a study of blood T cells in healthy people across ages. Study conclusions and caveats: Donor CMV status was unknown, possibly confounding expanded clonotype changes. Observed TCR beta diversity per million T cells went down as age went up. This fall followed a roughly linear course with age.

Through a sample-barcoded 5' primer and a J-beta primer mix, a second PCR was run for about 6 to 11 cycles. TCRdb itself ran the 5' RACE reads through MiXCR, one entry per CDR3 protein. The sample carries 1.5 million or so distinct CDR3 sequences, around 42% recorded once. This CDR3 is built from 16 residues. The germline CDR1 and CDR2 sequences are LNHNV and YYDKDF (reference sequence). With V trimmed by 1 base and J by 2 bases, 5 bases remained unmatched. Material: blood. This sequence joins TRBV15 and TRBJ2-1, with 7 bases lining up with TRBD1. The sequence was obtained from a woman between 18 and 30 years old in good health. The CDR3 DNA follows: TGTGCCACCAGCAGAGGATCCGGACAGGCCTACAATGAGCAGTTCTTC. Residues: CATSRGSGQAYNEQFF. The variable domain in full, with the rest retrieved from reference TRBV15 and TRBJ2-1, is DAMVIQNPRYQVTQFGKPVTLSCSQTLNHNVMYWYQQKSSQAPKLLFHYYDKDFNNEADTPDNFQSRRPNTSFCFLDIRSPGLGDTAMYLCATSRGSGQAYNEQFFGPGTRLTVL.